This T cell receptor beta chain originates from a study of OX40 agonist ivuxolimab in advanced cancers. Study information: Patients got intravenous ivuxolimab at 0.01 to 10 mg/kg every 2 weeks.

Here immunoSEQ multiplex PCR was the method, and the copy in TCRdb shows in-frame clones only, minus some. The sample has approximately 23,000 clones, approximately 85% seen once. The sample holds a few counts of this clone. Its antigen is undetermined. The CDR3 has 15 amino acids. CDR1 and CDR2 (germline): MDHEN, SYDVKM. Unmatched junction bases numbered 6, after V lost 6 bases and J lost 0 bases. Study observations and caveats: People who partly responded at 0.1-3.0 mg/kg had some of the least clonal expansion seen. At 0.1 to 3.0 mg/kg and by week 6, clonal expansion occurred in CD4+ and CD8+ blood T cells.

The specimen was CD4+ or CD8+ T cells sorted from blood, collected in a trial of the OX40 agonist ivuxolimab. The sequence came from an adult with an advanced solid tumor such as melanoma, head and neck, liver or kidney cancer. The chain is built from TRBV28 and TRBJ1-2; 8 nucleotides match TRBD1. CDR3 DNA sequence: TGTGCCAGCAGAGAAACAGGGGGGACTAACTATGGCTACACCTTC. Translation gives CASRETGGTNYGYTF.